This T cell receptor beta chain was sequenced for a study of cytomegalovirus exposure and HLA in healthy donors. The PCR ran on 60 Vbeta and 13 Jbeta primers. Profiled with immunoSEQ multiplex PCR; TCRdb holds only in-frame clones, not every one. Of 130,000 or so clones detected, approximately 80% appear once; the ten largest clones hold 2.5% to 3%. The V and J ends lost 0 bases and 5 bases, in that order; junction bases with no gene match: 12. Germline assignment: CDR1 LNHNV and CDR2 YYDKDF (reference sequence). This CDR3 is 17 amino acids long. Study results and caveats: A later look showed TCR association rates differing by HLA locus, highest for DRB1 and lowest for HLA-C.

Of note for this clone: The antigen is undetermined.

Nominal health characterized the donors when sampled, though unrecorded immune exposures were likely. This clonotype originated in a woman aged 18-29 years in good health and CMV-seropositive. The gene calls are TRBV15 and TRBJ2-5; 7 nucleotides agree with TRBD2. Specimen: PBMCs. The CDR3 DNA reads TGTGCCACCAGCAGAGAGGGCCGGGACTACTTACGCGAGACCCAGTACTTC. Translated: CATSREGRDYLRETQYF. Full variable domain (missing parts from reference TRBV15 and TRBJ2-5): DAMVIQNPRYQVTQFGKPVTLSCSQTLNHNVMYWYQQKSSQAPKLLFHYYDKDFNNEADTPDNFQSRRPNTSFCFLDIRSPGLGDTAMYLCATSREGRDYLRETQYFGPGTRLLVL.